These T cell receptor beta chains were read from a single sample in a study of blood T cell repertoires in COVID-19. Clones were sequenced by immunoSEQ multiplex PCR, and TCRdb holds only the in-frame ones, with some missing. The sample shows around 340,000 clones, about 83% of them seen only once. The sequencing sample was made of peripheral blood. The receptors come from a young man with active or convalescent COVID-19. The CDR3 runs from the conserved cysteine through the conserved F or W. A D gene is named only where the DNA matches it firmly. The size of a clone is reported for some rows only, either as once, few or many, or as a class for expanded clones.

>NA|TRBJ2-1|TRBV6-5|TRBD2
TGTGCCAGCTCAACCTTGGTAGCGGGAGCCTCTGAGCAGTTCTTC
CASSTLVAGASEQFF
>NA|TRBJ1-4|TRBV6-5|TRBD1
TGTGCCAGCACCAAGGACAGGAGTAATGAAAAACTGTTTTTT
CASTKDRSNEKLFF
>NA|TRBJ2-5|TRBV2|TRBD2
TGTGCCAGCAGCTATGGCGAAGGACTAGCTGGGCGGCGAGAGACCCAGTACTTC
CASSYGEGLAGRRETQYF
>once|TRBJ2-5|TRBV21-1|NA
TGTGCCAGCAGCAAAGAGGACTGCCAAGAGACCCAGTACTTC
CASSKEDCQETQYF
>NA|TRBJ1-6|TRBV30|NA
TGTGCCTCCCAGCGGGGGTCCTATAATTCACCCCTCCACTTT
CASQRGSYNSPLHF
>NA|TRBJ1-1|TRBV20-1|TRBD1
TGCAGTGCAGGGACAGTTGAAGCTTTCTTT
CSAGTVEAFF
>NA|TRBJ2-7|TRBV29-1|TRBD2
TGCAGCGTTGAAGATGGGACTAGCGAGATGTACGAGCAGTACTTC
CSVEDGTSEMYEQYF
>NA|TRBJ2-7|TRBV11-2|NA
TGTGCCAGCAGCTTATTAGCCGAGCAGTACTTC
CASSLLAEQYF
>NA|TRBJ1-1|TRBV28|NA
TGTGCCAGCACCCCCTGGGGGCGGTACACTGAAGCTTTCTTT
CASTPWGRYTEAFF
>NA|TRBJ1-2|TRBV28|NA
TGTGCCAGCGAGACAGGCCGCCCTTTTGGCTACACCTTC
CASETGRPFGYTF
>NA|TRBJ1-5|TRBV3-1/TRBV3-2|NA
TGTGCCAGCAGCCAAGCTACAGGCCCCAATCAGCCCCAGCATTTT
CASSQATGPNQPQHF
>NA|TRBJ1-5|TRBV27|TRBD1
TGTGCCAGCAGTTCAACACAGGGGTCCCCGAATCAGCCCCAGCATTTT
CASSSTQGSPNQPQHF
>NA|TRBJ2-5|TRBV5-1|NA
TGCGCCAGCGGGGAGGAGAGGGAGACCCAGTACTTC
CASGEERETQYF
>once|TRBJ2-7|TRBV11-3|NA
TGTGCCAGCAGTTCGGACAGCGAAGTGACCGACTACGAGCAGTACTTC
CASSSDSEVTDYEQYF
>NA|TRBJ2-7|TRBV19|TRBD2
TGTGCCAGTAGTACAACCCTAGCGGGAGGGCCAAGCGAGCAGTACTTC
CASSTTLAGGPSEQYF
>many|TRBJ2-7|TRBV24-1|NA
TGTGCCACCCCCGGGGACGAGCAGTACTTC
CATPGDEQYF
>NA|TRBJ1-2|TRBV19|NA
TGTGCCAGTAGTCCCCTGGGAGGTGGTAAGGACTATGGCTACACCTTC
CASSPLGGGKDYGYTF
>NA|TRBJ2-7|TRBV7-2|TRBD2
TGTGCCAGCAGCACGGGGGGGGAGGTCTACGAGCAGTACTTC
CASSTGGEVYEQYF
>NA|TRBJ2-7|TRBV11-2|TRBD2
TGTGCCAGCAGCTCTAGCGGGAGGGCGGGGCAGTACTTC
CASSSSGRAGQYF
>once|TRBJ1-1|TRBV25-1|NA
TGTGCCAGCAGGGAAGGGCGTGGCTGGACTGAAGCTTTCTTT
CASREGRGWTEAFF
>NA|TRBJ2-5|TRBV7-9|NA
TGTGCCAGCAGCTTAGGGGGCAGCCCTCAAGAGACCCAGTACTTC
CASSLGGSPQETQYF
>few|TRBJ1-1|TRBV11-1|NA
TGTGCCAGCAGCTTAAGGCTCCAGACAGCCACTGAAGCTTTCTTT
CASSLRLQTATEAFF
>NA|TRBJ1-2|TRBV2|NA
TGTGCCAGCAGTGAAAGTCGGACAGCATCCGGCTACACCTTC
CASSESRTASGYTF
>NA|TRBJ1-4|TRBV19|NA
TGTGCCAGTGGGTTTGAGGGGAGGGGAGAAAAACTGTTTTTT
CASGFEGRGEKLFF
>NA|TRBJ2-1|TRBV28|TRBD1
TGTGCCAGCAGTTTACTTACTTCGGGACAGCATTACAATGAGCAGTTCTTC
CASSLLTSGQHYNEQFF
>NA|TRBJ1-6|TRBV25-1|TRBD1
TGTGCCAGCAGTGCTGACAGGGGGTTAGATTCACCCCTCCACTTT
CASSADRGLDSPLHF
>NA|TRBJ1-4|TRBV9|TRBD1
TGTGCCAGCACCCCGAGACAGGGAGGAGAAAAACTGTTTTTT
CASTPRQGGEKLFF
>NA|TRBJ1-2|TRBV24-1|TRBD1
TGTGCCACCAGTGAGGGACAGGGGCCTGGCTACACCTTC
CATSEGQGPGYTF
>NA|TRBJ1-2|TRBV10-1|NA
TGCGCCACCAGGAGAATCAGGTCAATTTCTTGGGATGGCTACACCTTC
CATRRIRSISWDGYTF
>once|TRBJ2-1|TRBV19|TRBD1
TGTGCCAGCGAGACAGGGGTTGAGCAGTTCTTC
CASETGVEQFF
>NA|TRBJ1-3|TRBV2|TRBD1
TGTGCCAGCAGTGGGGACAGGGGGGCTGGAAACACCATATATTTT
CASSGDRGAGNTIYF
>NA|TRBJ1-3|TRBV30|NA
TGTGCCTGGAGGGGGGCCGGGATCTCTGGAAACACCATATATTTT
CAWRGAGISGNTIYF
>NA|TRBJ2-1|TRBV20-1|TRBD2
TGCAGTGCTAGTAAAGCGGGAGGGATATACAATGAGCAGTTCTTC
CSASKAGGIYNEQFF
>NA|TRBJ1-4|TRBV9|NA
TGTGCCAGCAGCCCAGAGGGGGTTAATGAAAAACTGTTTTTT
CASSPEGVNEKLFF
>NA|TRBJ2-7|TRBV4-1|NA
TGCGCCAGCAGCCAAGCCGCGAGCTCCTACGAGCAGTACTTC
CASSQAASSYEQYF